This TCR beta chain originates from a study of OX40 agonist ivuxolimab in advanced cancers. Background on the whole study: Ivuxolimab was a fully human IgG2 agonistic monoclonal antibody targeting the costimulatory receptor OX40 (CD134). Intravenous ivuxolimab was administered to patients every 2 weeks at six dose levels: 0.01, 0.1, 0.3, 1.5, 3 and 10 mg/kg. Of the 50 to 55 patients in dose escalation, around 20 had hepatocellular carcinoma, some 15 had melanoma, 9 had renal cell carcinoma and 9 had head and neck cancer. A male proportion of 70% to 90% and a mean age of around 60 years, ranging from roughly 23 to 90, were recorded for the dose-escalation cohort. Prior anti-PD-1, anti-PD-L1 or anti-CTLA-4 therapy was permitted, and checkpoint inhibitors had been received by about two fifths of dose-escalation patients. Three dose-escalation patients achieved partial responses, one with hepatocellular carcinoma and two with cutaneous melanoma. The purpose of peripheral TCRbeta sequencing was to test whether ivuxolimab changed TCR sequence diversity and led to clonal T-cell expansion. The paper describes the monotherapy dose-escalation part (N ≈ 50 patients) of the phase I trial of ivuxolimab.

In its sample, this clone was seen once. Its antigen is currently not known. No much larger clone exists at a distance of one base, and base qualities are not known. Reading from cysteine to phenylalanine, the CDR3 counts 15 amino acids. The DNA shown is the 45-base CDR3, in frame from base 1. Trimming takes 1 base from V and 5 bases from J, and the germline ends sit 14 bases apart. CDR1 and CDR2, per the germline V gene, are MNHNS and SASEGT. The trial excluded patients who had a history of autoimmune disease or were on systemic immunosuppression. Peripheral blood for TCR sequencing was drawn from every dose cohort at baseline, at cycle 4 day 1 and at cycle 7 day 1. The samples were taken from a phase I, first-in-human, multicenter, open-label dose-escalation trial of ivuxolimab. The trial enrolled adults with locally advanced or metastatic head and neck squamous cell, hepatocellular, melanoma or renal cell carcinoma. Before TCR sequencing, CD4+ and CD8+ T cells were separately sorted from peripheral blood.

To sequence the TCRbeta CDR3 region, genomic DNA was isolated from the sorted cells. The immunoSEQ Assay was used to sequence the TCRbeta CDR3 regions. In its TCRdb copy, this immuneACCESS table keeps in-frame sequences only and misses some clones. Where compared with another copy, unresolved V genes explain less than half of these, and the others have no known cause. Present in this sample are around 70,000 clones, 80% to 90% of which were seen just once. The ten largest clones add up to 2.5% to 3.5% of the sample. Overall study outcomes, separate from this receptor: In the 0.1-3.0 mg/kg groups, partial responders were among the patients with the lowest normalized peripheral clonal expansion, particularly in CD8+ T cells. At doses of 0.1 to 3.0 mg/kg, clonal expansion of both CD4+ and CD8+ T cells in blood was seen between baseline and week 6. Antigen specificity was not determined for the clonally expanded peripheral T cells. Low levels of normalized T-cell clonal expansion were also seen in some patients who did not respond. After ivuxolimab, CD8+ T cells had more expanded clones than CD4+ T cells on average.

The clonotype was recovered from an adult with an advanced solid tumor such as melanoma, head and neck, liver or kidney cancer. The sample in question was CD4+ or CD8+ T cells sorted from blood, obtained in a trial of the OX40 agonist ivuxolimab. The chain is assembled from TRBV6-1 and TRBJ1-1; a tentative D call is TRBD1 (6 bases match). The CDR3 protein is CASSEVGAGATEAFF. The nucleotide sequence reads as follows: TGTGCCAGCAGTGAAGTGGGGGCAGGGGCTACTGAAGCTTTCTTT.